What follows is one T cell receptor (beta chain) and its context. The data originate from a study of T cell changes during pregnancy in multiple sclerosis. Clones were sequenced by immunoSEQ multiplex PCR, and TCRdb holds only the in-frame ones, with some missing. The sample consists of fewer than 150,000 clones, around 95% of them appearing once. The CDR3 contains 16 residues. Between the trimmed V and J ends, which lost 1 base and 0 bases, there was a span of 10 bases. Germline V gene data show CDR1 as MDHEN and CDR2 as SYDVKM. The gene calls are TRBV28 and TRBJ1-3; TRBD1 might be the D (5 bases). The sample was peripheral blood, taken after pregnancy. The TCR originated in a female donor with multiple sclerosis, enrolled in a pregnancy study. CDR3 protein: CASSLLEGLSGNTIYF. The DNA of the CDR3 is TGTGCCAGCAGTTTATTGGAGGGACTCTCTGGAAACACCATATATTTT.